The 14 T cell receptor beta chains listed next were all sequenced from one sample in a study of blood T cell repertoires in COVID-19. Method: immunoSEQ multiplex PCR; TCRdb's copy keeps in-frame clones and lacks some. Of hundreds of thousands of clones in the sample, around 92% were seen once. The sample taken for sequencing was PBMCs or T cells enriched from blood (not recorded which). These receptors were taken from a woman between 45 and 60 years old who had been exposed to COVID-19.

V and J are TRBV28 and TRBJ1-3, with 10 bases matching TRBD1. The trim removed 7 bases at V and 3 bases at J, leaving 9 bases unmatched. The CDR3 consists of 16 residues. Per the germline V gene, CDR1 is MDHEN and CDR2 is SYDVKM. In nucleotides, the CDR3 is TGTGCCAGCATCCTCAGGGGACAGGGGATTGGAAACACCATATATTTT. This codes for CASILRGQGIGNTIYF. Based on the CDR3 plus reference TRBV28 and TRBJ1-3, the full variable domain is DVKVTQSSRYLVKRTGEKVFLECVQDMDHENMFWYRQDPGLGLRLIYFSYDVKMKEKGDIPEGYSVSREKKERFSLILESASTNQTSMYLCASILRGQGIGNTIYFGEGSWLTVV.

This clone was observed once. The rearrangement uses TRBV5-4 and TRBJ1-1; D is possibly TRBD1 (5 bases). In germline, CDR1 is SGHNT, CDR2 YYREEE (reference sequence). The CDR3 has 15 residues. Trimming stripped 4 bases from V and 1 base from J, with 14 bases between. In DNA, the CDR3 is TGTGCCAGCAGCCCTTCACCCGGACAGAACACTGAAGCTTTCTTT. Residues: CASSPSPGQNTEAFF.

This chain uses TRBV5-1 with TRBJ2-3; a weak D match, TRBD1 (6 bases). Looked up from germline, CDR1 is SGHRS and CDR2 is YFSETQ. Deletions cut 4 bases from V and 3 bases from J, with 12 bases between. There are 14 residues in the CDR3. DNA for the CDR3: TGCGCCAGCAGCGCTGCGGACAGTACAGATACGCAGTATTTT. Its translation: CASSAADSTDTQYF.

The rearrangement joins TRBV11-1 to TRBJ1-3; D may be TRBD1 (6 bases). V shed 9 bases and J shed 4 bases, with 13 bases lying between them. Germline V gene sequence: CDR1 SGHAT, CDR2 FQDESV (reference sequence). CDR3 length: 13 residues. Here the CDR3 reads CARNRTEGNTIYF. The CDR3 bases are TGTGCCAGGAATCGGACAGAAGGAAACACCATATATTTT.

This chain links TRBV5-6 with TRBJ2-5; tentative D call: TRBD1 (6 bases). The CDR3 spans 16 residues. Germline V lookup: CDR1 SGHDT, CDR2 YYEEEE. Trimming pared 4 bases from V and 4 bases from J, leaving 20 bases between. Here the CDR3 reads CASSLVLTGGSETQYF. CDR3 in DNA: TGTGCCAGCAGCCTAGTTTTGACAGGCGGTTCAGAGACCCAGTACTTC.

The table lists this clone with a few counts. The gene calls are TRBV19 and TRBJ2-6, with 10 nucleotides matching TRBD1. V was pared by 8 bases and J by 0 bases, with 7 bases of the junction left unmatched. The CDR3 covers 17 residues. The germline CDR1 and CDR2 sequences are LNHDA and SQIVND (reference sequence). CDR3 sequence reads: CASYFGTGASGANVLTF. The CDR3 DNA reads as TGTGCCAGTTACTTCGGGACAGGGGCCTCTGGGGCCAACGTCCTGACTTTC.

The J gene is TRBJ1-4, the V gene TRBV7-8, with 7 nucleotides matching TRBD1. Losses at the gene ends were 3 bases for V and 3 bases for J; bases not matched to a gene: 10. Per the germline V gene, CDR1 is SGHVS and CDR2 is FQNEAQ. This CDR3 is built from 17 residues. The CDR3 loop reads CASSFLSGGAANEKLFF. For the CDR3, the DNA is TGTGCCAGCAGCTTCCTATCAGGGGGAGCGGCTAATGAAAAACTGTTTTTT.

The chain links TRBV6-1 to TRBJ2-2; maybe TRBD2 (6 bases). CDR3 length equals 17 residues. CDR1 MNHNS and CDR2 SASEGT come from the germline V gene. The V end lost 4 bases, the J end lost 3 bases, and 18 bases lay between the germline ends. The CDR3: CASSAPIRGSHTGELFF. In DNA, the CDR3 is TGTGCCAGCAGTGCCCCGATCCGGGGGTCCCACACCGGGGAGCTGTTTTTT.

This chain uses TRBV9 with TRBJ2-5, with 10 nucleotides matching TRBD2. Losses at the gene ends were 1 base for V and 5 bases for J; bases not matched to a gene: 8. This CDR3 is built from 16 residues. Germline CDR1 is SGDLS and CDR2 is YYNGEE. The DNA for the CDR3 is TGTGCCAGCAGCGTACAGCCTAGCGGGGGAGGGGAGACCCAGTACTTC. This translates into CASSVQPSGGGETQYF.

This clone was seen a handful of times. The genes are TRBV7-8 and TRBJ1-1, with a possible D match to TRBD1 (5 bases). V lost 4 bases and J lost 8, with 11 bases in between. The CDR3 loop spans 12 amino acids. CDR1 SGHVS and CDR2 FQNEAQ come from the germline V gene. The CDR3 nucleotides read TGTGCCAGCAGCTCCGGGGGGATAGAAGCTTTCTTT. Protein: CASSSGGIEAFF. Combining the CDR3 with reference TRBV7-8 and TRBJ1-1 gives the whole variable domain GAGVSQSPRYKVAKRGQDVALRCDPISGHVSLFWYQQALGQGPEFLTYFQNEAQLDKSGLPSDRFFAERPEGSVSTLKIQRTQQEDSAVYLCASSSGGIEAFFGQGTRLTVV.

The chain is built from TRBV10-1 and TRBJ1-5; D may be TRBD1 (5 bases). Germline CDR1 reads WNHNN; CDR2 reads SYGVQD (reference sequence). The CDR3 has 16 amino acids. V was trimmed by 6 bases and J by 0 bases, leaving 15 bases between them. CDR3 residues: CASRKAGHSSNQPQHF. CDR3 coding DNA: TGCGCCAGCAGAAAGGCCGGACATTCTAGCAATCAGCCCCAGCATTTT.

The chain carries TRBV7-2 and TRBJ2-3; D call uncertain. The V end was cut by 4 bases, the J end by 3 bases, with 8 bases between. CDR1 is SGHTA, CDR2 FQGNSA, per germline. This CDR3 is built from 13 residues. CDR3 amino acids: CASSSFITDTQYF. DNA of the CDR3: TGTGCCAGCAGCTCTTTTATTACAGATACGCAGTATTTT. The entire variable domain, with the rest obtained from reference TRBV7-2 and TRBJ2-3, is as follows: GAGVSQSPSNKVTEKGKDVELRCDPISGHTALYWYRQSLGQGLEFLIYFQGNSAPDKSGLPSDRFSAERTGGSVSTLTIQRTQQEDSAVYLCASSSFITDTQYFGPGTRLTVL.

The CDR3 DNA reads as TGTGCCACGTCCCGACTGGATGACACAGATACGCAGTATTTT. It yields the protein CATSRLDDTDTQYF. The gene calls are TRBV10-3 and TRBJ2-3; D uncertain. The germline V and J ends were trimmed by 10 bases and 2 bases, with 16 bases remaining between them. This CDR3 is 14 amino acids long. Germline values: CDR1 ENHRY, CDR2 SYGVKD.

This clone was recorded only once. V usage is TRBV21-1 and J usage is TRBJ1-4; the table names TRBD1, a call not compared with the DNA. TRBV21-1 is a known pseudogene. The CDR3 spans 16 residues. In nucleotides, the CDR3 is TGTGCCAGCAGCAAAGGACTTAGGGGCCCTAATGAAAAACTGTTTTTT. Protein product: CASSKGLRGPNEKLFF.